This is a list of T cell receptor beta chains from one sample in a study of patients and donors after allogeneic stem cell transplantation. TCRdb re-called the RT-PCR reads with MiXCR, one entry per CDR3 protein. The table has approximately 200,000 distinct CDR3 sequences, less than 15% seen once. Sequencing was done on a sample of blood, either unsorted or a sorted T cell fraction (not recorded which). These receptor sequences come from a human donor who was either an allogeneic HSCT recipient or a stem cell or donor lymphocyte infusion donor (not recorded which). It is not recorded whose cells these are; they may come from a transplant donor. CDR3s include the opening cysteine and the closing phenylalanine or tryptophan. A D gene is named only where the DNA matches it firmly. Rows give clone size only sometimes, using once, few, many, or a class for an expanded clone.

j_call | clone_size | v_call | d_call | cdr3_nt | cdr3_aa
TRBJ2-4 | NA | TRBV2 | TRBD1 | TGTGCCAGCAGGGCACAGGGGCGGGACATTCAGTACTTC | CASRAQGRDIQYF
TRBJ2-1 | few | TRBV12-3/TRBV12-4 | NA | TGTGCCAGCAGTTTAGAAGAACATTGCCTCCCCCTTCTCCACAATGAGCAGTTCTTC | CASSLEEHCLPLLHNEQFF
TRBJ2-7 | NA | TRBV28 | TRBD2 | TGTGCCAGCAGTTCCCCAGCGGGAACCTACGAGCAGTACTTC | CASSSPAGTYEQYF
TRBJ2-7 | many | TRBV7-8 | NA | TGTGCCAGCAGTTCCGTAAGAGCTCCGGGACGGCGGGACGAGCAGTACTTC | CASSSVRAPGRRDEQYF
TRBJ1-1 | many | TRBV5-1 | TRBD1 | TGCGCCAGCAGCTTACTGGGACAGTGGGGGGCTAGCGGCATCACTGAAGCTTTCTTT | CASSLLGQWGASGITEAFF
TRBJ1-2 | once | TRBV20-1 | TRBD1 | TGCAGTGCGTGGACAGGGGTGGGCTACACCTTC | CSAWTGVGYTF
TRBJ2-1 | NA | TRBV27 | TRBD2 | TGTGCCAGCAGCTACGGACATAGCGGGGGTGATGAGCAGTTCTTC | CASSYGHSGGDEQFF
TRBJ2-5 | few | TRBV6-1 | NA | TGTGCCAGCTCGCGGGACAGATGGGAGACCCAGTACTTC | CASSRDRWETQYF
TRBJ1-6 | NA | TRBV30 | NA | TGTGCGTCGCGATCTAATTCCAATAATTCACCCCTCCACTTT | CASRSNSNNSPLHF
TRBJ1-4 | many | TRBV27 | NA | TGTGCCAGCAGCACGGACATCGGTTTGGAAAAACTGTTTTTT | CASSTDIGLEKLFF
TRBJ2-7 | many | TRBV6-1 | TRBD1 | TGTGCCAGCAGCCCCGATCGAGACAGGGGGTACTCCTACGAGCAGTACTTC | CASSPDRDRGYSYEQYF
TRBJ1-1 | NA | TRBV20-1 | NA | TGCAGTGCTAGACCCGCGCTAGGGGACACTGAAGCTTTCTTT | CSARPALGDTEAFF
TRBJ1-2 | many | TRBV11-2 | NA | TGTGCCAGCAGCCCTGGACGGATCTATGGCTACACCTTC | CASSPGRIYGYTF
TRBJ2-1 | NA | TRBV20-1 | NA | TGCAGTCCTTGGAATCACAATGAGCAGTTCTTC | CSPWNHNEQFF
TRBJ2-7 | few | TRBV7-8 | TRBD2 | TGTGCCAGCAGCTCGGGACTAGTGGCTTACGAGCAGTACTTC | CASSSGLVAYEQYF
TRBJ2-1 | NA | TRBV3-1 | TRBD1 | TGTGCCAGCAGCGCCGGGACAGCCTACAATGAGCAGTTCTTC | CASSAGTAYNEQFF
TRBJ2-7 | many | TRBV7-7 | TRBD1 | TGTGCCAGCAGCTTGGACAGGGAGAACTACGAGCAGTACTTC | CASSLDRENYEQYF
TRBJ1-5 | few | TRBV5-6 | NA | TGTGCCAGCAGCTTGTTAGAAAATCAGCCCCAGCATTTT | CASSLLENQPQHF
TRBJ2-3 | few | TRBV4-3 | NA | TGCGCCAGCAGCCAAGACTCTAACACAGATACGCAGTATTTT | CASSQDSNTDTQYF
TRBJ1-6 | many | TRBV6-1 | NA | TGTGCCAGCAGTGGACAGAGCAATTCACCCCTCCACTTT | CASSGQSNSPLHF
TRBJ1-5 | few | TRBV6-1 | NA | TGTGCCAGCAGTGTGAGTCAGGCTAATCAGCCCCAGCATTTT | CASSVSQANQPQHF
TRBJ1-1 | few | TRBV3-1 | NA | TGTGCCAGCAGCCATGGCGCAGGGGTCGGCACTGAAGCTTTCTTT | CASSHGAGVGTEAFF
TRBJ1-3 | NA | TRBV28 | NA | TGTGCCAGCAGTTTCGGCCCAGACTCTGGAAACACCATATATTTT | CASSFGPDSGNTIYF
TRBJ1-5 | NA | TRBV3-1 | NA | TGTGCCAGCAGCCAAGGGGGATTAAATCAGCCCCAGCATTTT | CASSQGGLNQPQHF
TRBJ1-1 | NA | TRBV20-1 | NA | TGCAGTGCTAGAGTCGGTGGGGGGGCGTATGGAGCTTTCTTT | CSARVGGGAYGAFF
TRBJ2-3 | NA | TRBV20-1 | TRBD1 | TGCAGTGCTAGTGCGGGCAGGGGGAGCACAGATACGCAGTATTTT | CSASAGRGSTDTQYF